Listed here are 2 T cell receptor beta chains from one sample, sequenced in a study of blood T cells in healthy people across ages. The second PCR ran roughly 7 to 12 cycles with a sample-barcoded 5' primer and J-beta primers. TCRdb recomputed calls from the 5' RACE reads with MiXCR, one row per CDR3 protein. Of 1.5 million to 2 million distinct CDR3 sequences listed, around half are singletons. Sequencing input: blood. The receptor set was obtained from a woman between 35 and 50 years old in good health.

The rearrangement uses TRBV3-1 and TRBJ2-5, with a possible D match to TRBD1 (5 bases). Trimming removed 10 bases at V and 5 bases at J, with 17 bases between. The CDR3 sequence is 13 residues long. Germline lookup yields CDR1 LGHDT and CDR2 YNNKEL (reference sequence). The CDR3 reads CATQDTKGETQYF. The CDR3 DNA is TGTGCCACCCAGGACACAAAGGGGGAGACCCAGTACTTC.

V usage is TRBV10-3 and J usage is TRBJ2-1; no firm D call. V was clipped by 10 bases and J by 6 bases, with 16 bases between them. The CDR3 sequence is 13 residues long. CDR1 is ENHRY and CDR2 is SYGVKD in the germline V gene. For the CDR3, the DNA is TGTGCCACGGCTGCAAAGGTCGTCAATGAGCAGTTCTTC. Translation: CATAAKVVNEQFF.